This note documents a single T cell receptor (beta chain) sequence. Original handling: Quantification of nucleated cells was approximated via reference gene primer amplification. TCRdb keeps only in-frame clones here, not all; method: immunoSEQ multiplex PCR. Clone size and the V and J calls come from that table; the DNA yielded D and trimming. This sample has 30,000 to 40,000 clones, with around 83% found just once. This record belongs to a study of blood T cell repertoires in COVID-19. Study information: The origin of the acute and convalescent COVID-19 samples was the United States, Italy and Spain.

Germline values: CDR1 SGDLS, CDR2 YYNGEE. The CDR3 is 15 amino acids. V lost 4 bases to trimming and J lost 5 bases, with 15 bases between them. The chain links TRBV9 to TRBJ2-2; weak D call: TRBD2 (7 bases). The sample was peripheral blood. This clonotype originated in a man aged 55 to 69 with active or convalescent COVID-19. The CDR3: CASSPPGGQTGELFF. In nucleotides, the CDR3 is TGTGCCAGCAGCCCCCCCGGGGGGCAGACCGGGGAGCTGTTTTTT.